This T cell receptor beta chain is from a study of early T cells in non-severe SARS-CoV-2 infection. Study-wide background: Sequencing of bulk RNA from unsorted whole blood was done, without chain pairing.

The CDR3 runs to 16 residues. From germline, CDR1 is SGHDN and CDR2 FVKESK. Between the trimmed V and J ends, which lost 6 bases and 13 bases, there was a span of 30 bases. Attached unique molecular identifiers marked individual cDNA molecules. Using its own MiXCR run on the 5' RACE reads, TCRdb lists one record per CDR3 protein. The profile shows some 61,000 distinct CDR3 sequences, around 10% of them singletons. The chain links TRBV14 to TRBJ1-2; no firm D call. Sequenced here: whole blood, sampled at baseline. This clonotype was sampled from an adult who was a healthcare worker with PCR-confirmed SARS-CoV-2 infection or an uninfected control (not recorded which). The CDR3 coding sequence is TGTGCCAGCAGAGCCAAGACCTCTAGTTGGAATTGTTGCTCCACCTTC. Translation: CASRAKTSSWNCCSTF.